This T cell receptor beta chain was sequenced in a study of identical twins. General study results and limits: Insertions were reduced in abundant cord blood beta clonotypes but not in memory repertoires.

Remarks on this clonotype: Its antigen remains unknown.

CDR1 and CDR2 from the germline V gene are LNHDA and SQIVND (reference sequence). Trimming cost V 6 bases and J 7 bases, with 15 bases left between them. There are 13 residues in the CDR3. Through template switching, a universal primer site was introduced, and the cDNA contained unique molecular identifiers. TCRdb analysed the 5' RACE reads with MiXCR anew, one entry per CDR3 protein. The sample lists about 690,000 distinct CDR3 sequences, around 20% occurring once. With no exceptions, donors were healthy Caucasians. These sequences were also reported in another study, on T cells expressing NK-cell markers.

The receptor comes from a woman younger than 35 in good health. Sequencing was done on a sample of PBMCs. This sequence joins TRBV19 and TRBJ1-1; D uncertain. The CDR3 nucleotides read TGTGCCAGTAGACAGACGTCTGGAGGTGAAGCTTTCTTT. It is translated as CASRQTSGGEAFF.